The rows below give T cell receptor beta chains drawn from one sample of a study of T cell responses to AZD1222 COVID-19 vaccine. Method: immunoSEQ multiplex PCR; TCRdb's copy keeps in-frame clones and lacks some. Found here are 130,000 to 150,000 clones, around four fifths of them singletons; the top ten hold roughly 4.5%. Sequenced material: peripheral blood, taken on day 0 of MenACWY control vaccination. The receptors come from an adult in good health. Both conserved end residues are part of each CDR3. Each record gives: CDR3 DNA, CDR3 protein, J gene, D gene, clone size, V gene. The D gene is left open where the match is weak. Part of the rows lack a size; the others show once, few, many or a class for expanded clones.

cdr3_nt: TGTGCCAGCAGCGGGATAGGTTCACCCCTCCACTTT; cdr3_aa: CASSGIGSPLHF; j_call: TRBJ1-6; d_call: -; clone_size: -; v_call: TRBV9
cdr3_nt: TGTGTGTCAGGGGGACCTCCTAACTATGGCTACACCTTC; cdr3_aa: CVSGGPPNYGYTF; j_call: TRBJ1-2; d_call: TRBD1; clone_size: few; v_call: TRBV6-5
cdr3_nt: TGTGCCAGCAGCCAATCGGTTGGGACACCCCATGGCTACACCTTC; cdr3_aa: CASSQSVGTPHGYTF; j_call: TRBJ1-2; d_call: -; clone_size: -; v_call: TRBV6-5
cdr3_nt: TGTGCCAGCTCAAGGCGACAGGTCGACAATTCACCCCTCCACTTT; cdr3_aa: CASSRRQVDNSPLHF; j_call: TRBJ1-6; d_call: -; clone_size: -; v_call: TRBV18
cdr3_nt: TGTGCCAGCAGTCGCCCCCCGGGACATACACCCAATGAGCAGTTCTTC; cdr3_aa: CASSRPPGHTPNEQFF; j_call: TRBJ2-1; d_call: -; clone_size: -; v_call: TRBV28
cdr3_nt: TGTGCCAGCAGTCCACCCACTAGCGGGGTCTACGAGCAGTACTTC; cdr3_aa: CASSPPTSGVYEQYF; j_call: TRBJ2-7; d_call: TRBD2; clone_size: -; v_call: TRBV6-2/TRBV6-3
cdr3_nt: TGTGCCAGCAGCGTAAGGCCCGGGGATCAAGAGACCCAGTACTTC; cdr3_aa: CASSVRPGDQETQYF; j_call: TRBJ2-5; d_call: -; clone_size: -; v_call: TRBV9
cdr3_nt: TGTGCCAGCAGCCGACAGGATAAATACGAGCAGTACTTC; cdr3_aa: CASSRQDKYEQYF; j_call: TRBJ2-7; d_call: -; clone_size: -; v_call: TRBV3-1/TRBV3-2
cdr3_nt: TGTGCCACCAGCAGGGACGGACTCGCGAACACTGAAGCTTTCTTT; cdr3_aa: CATSRDGLANTEAFF; j_call: TRBJ1-1; d_call: -; clone_size: -; v_call: TRBV15
cdr3_nt: TGTGCCATCAGTGAGTCCAGGGTGGGGAACACTGAAGCTTTCTTT; cdr3_aa: CAISESRVGNTEAFF; j_call: TRBJ1-1; d_call: -; clone_size: once; v_call: TRBV10-3
cdr3_nt: TGCGCCAGCAGCTTGATAGGACGGACGCAAGGGACCGGGGAGCTGTTTTTT; cdr3_aa: CASSLIGRTQGTGELFF; j_call: TRBJ2-2; d_call: -; clone_size: -; v_call: TRBV5-1
cdr3_nt: TGCAGTGCAAGTGGTATTAGATCGGGGGGCGCTAACCATGAGCAGTTCTTC; cdr3_aa: CSASGIRSGGANHEQFF; j_call: TRBJ2-1; d_call: -; clone_size: -; v_call: TRBV20-1
cdr3_nt: TGTGCCAGCAGTTCCACCCAGGGATTAGGTACGCAGTACTTC; cdr3_aa: CASSSTQGLGTQYF; j_call: TRBJ2-7; d_call: -; clone_size: once; v_call: TRBV27
cdr3_nt: TGTGCCAGCAGCATCCCCAACAGGGGCGGCGAGCAGTACTTC; cdr3_aa: CASSIPNRGGEQYF; j_call: TRBJ2-7; d_call: TRBD1; clone_size: once; v_call: TRBV28
cdr3_nt: TGTGCCAGCAGTGGGGCCGGCGAGGGGGCGATTGCTGGGGCCAACGTCCTGACTTTC; cdr3_aa: CASSGAGEGAIAGANVLTF; j_call: TRBJ2-6; d_call: TRBD1; clone_size: -; v_call: TRBV7-3
cdr3_nt: TGTGCCAGCAGCAAAGATGGGACCCTTAAAAACATTCAGTACTTC; cdr3_aa: CASSKDGTLKNIQYF; j_call: TRBJ2-4; d_call: -; clone_size: -; v_call: TRBV21-1
cdr3_nt: TGTGCCAGCAGCCTTTCATGGGGGGCCGGAAACACCATATATTTT; cdr3_aa: CASSLSWGAGNTIYF; j_call: TRBJ1-3; d_call: -; clone_size: few; v_call: TRBV9
cdr3_nt: TGTGCCAGCGGGAAAGGGCAGGGAATGGAAGCTTTCTTT; cdr3_aa: CASGKGQGMEAFF; j_call: TRBJ1-1; d_call: -; clone_size: -; v_call: TRBV12-3/TRBV12-4
cdr3_nt: TGTGCCAGCTCACCACAGTTGGCAGAGACCCAGTACTTC; cdr3_aa: CASSPQLAETQYF; j_call: TRBJ2-5; d_call: -; clone_size: -; v_call: TRBV18
cdr3_nt: TGTGCCAGCAGCCCTGAGGGCTATGGCTACACCTTC; cdr3_aa: CASSPEGYGYTF; j_call: TRBJ1-2; d_call: -; clone_size: -; v_call: TRBV11-2
cdr3_nt: TGTGCCAGTAGTTTCTCTGCACCCTATGGCTACACCTTC; cdr3_aa: CASSFSAPYGYTF; j_call: TRBJ1-2; d_call: -; clone_size: -; v_call: TRBV19
cdr3_nt: TGCGCCAGCAGCCCTGCGGGGGCTACATTTTACAATGAGCAGTTCTTC; cdr3_aa: CASSPAGATFYNEQFF; j_call: TRBJ2-1; d_call: -; clone_size: -; v_call: TRBV5-1
cdr3_nt: TGTGCCACCAGCAGAGCTCGCCCAAGGGTAGGAGAGTTTGAAGCTTTCTTT; cdr3_aa: CATSRARPRVGEFEAFF; j_call: TRBJ1-1; d_call: -; clone_size: -; v_call: TRBV15